The 30 T cell receptor beta chains reported below all come from one sample, sequenced in a study of blood T cell repertoires in COVID-19. The table came from immunoSEQ multiplex PCR; TCRdb's copy has only in-frame clones and leaves some out. The repertoire has some 120,000 clones, 70% to 85% of them found once; the top ten carry 16%. The specimen was peripheral blood. Receptors originate from a woman aged 45-60 years with acute or convalescent COVID-19.

The chain carries TRBV24-1 and TRBJ2-3, with 9 bases matching TRBD1. V gave up 2 bases and J gave up 5 bases; unmatched junction bases: 10. In germline, CDR1 is KGHDR, CDR2 SFDVKD. This CDR3 has 17 residues. The CDR3 reads CATSDSTGGERRDTQYF. CDR3 coding DNA: TGTGCCACCAGTGATTCTACAGGGGGCGAAAGGAGAGATACGCAGTATTTT.

The rearrangement uses TRBV20-1 and TRBJ2-3, with D unclear. Looked up from germline, CDR1 is DFQATT and CDR2 is SNEGSKA (reference sequence). The CDR3 contains 11 residues. Trimming shortened V by 6 bases and J by 4 bases, and 8 bases separated the two germline ends. The CDR3 is CSADLADTQYF. In DNA, the CDR3 is TGCAGTGCCGACCTAGCAGATACGCAGTATTTT.

The V call is TRBV28, the J call TRBJ1-1; 10 nucleotides align to TRBD1. After removal of 5 bases from V and 5 bases from J, the junction contained 2 bases not matched to a gene. The V gene's germline CDR1 is MDHEN and CDR2 SYDVKM. This CDR3 has 13 residues. The DNA for the CDR3 is TGTGCCAGCAGTCTGGACAGGGGGACTGAAGCTTTCTTT. Encoded protein: CASSLDRGTEAFF.

This rearrangement joins TRBV4-1 to TRBJ1-1, with 10 bases identical to TRBD1. With V trimmed by 0 bases and J by 4 bases, 11 bases remained unmatched. CDR1 MGHRA and CDR2 YSYEKL come from the germline V gene. The CDR3 has 18 amino acids. CDR3 sequence (DNA): TGCGCCAGCAGCCAAGAATGGATGACAGGGGGCAGGGGCACTGAAGCTTTCTTT. It specifies CASSQEWMTGGRGTEAFF.

The J gene is TRBJ2-1, the V gene TRBV28; 12 positions agree with TRBD2. The V segment lost 2 bases and the J segment 5 bases; nucleotides outside the gene matches: 7. This CDR3 has 17 amino acids. From germline, CDR1 is MDHEN and CDR2 SYDVKM. The CDR3 loop is CASSLVLAGGLDNEQFF. The CDR3 coding sequence is TGTGCCAGCAGTTTAGTGCTAGCGGGGGGGCTAGACAATGAGCAGTTCTTC. Full variable domain (missing parts from reference TRBV28 and TRBJ2-1): DVKVTQSSRYLVKRTGEKVFLECVQDMDHENMFWYRQDPGLGLRLIYFSYDVKMKEKGDIPEGYSVSREKKERFSLILESASTNQTSMYLCASSLVLAGGLDNEQFFGPGTRLTVL.

This clone has just a few counts. The rearrangement uses TRBV30 and TRBJ1-2, with D possibly matching TRBD1 (6 bases). Germline CDR1 GTSNPN, CDR2 SVGIG (reference sequence). The germline V and J ends were trimmed by 8 bases and 2 bases, with 12 bases remaining between them. This CDR3 is built from 12 residues. CDR3 DNA: TGTGCCCGGGGACAAACAAACTATGGCTACACCTTC. This gives the protein CARGQTNYGYTF.

This clone was seen only once. The chain has TRBV3-1 (or the pseudogene TRBV3-2) and TRBJ2-3, with D perhaps TRBD1 (6 bases). This CDR3 is built from 16 residues. Per germline, CDR1 LGHDT and CDR2 YNNKEL (reference sequence). V was cut by 4 bases and J by 0 bases, with 14 bases left in between. This chain's CDR3 is CASSRTNGGSTDTQYF. CDR3 nucleotide sequence: TGTGCCAGCAGCCGTACTAATGGGGGCAGCACAGATACGCAGTATTTT.

The V gene is TRBV18, the J gene TRBJ1-1; D is unresolved. Germline V lookup: CDR1 KGHSH, CDR2 LQKENI. The CDR3 is 17 amino acids. V shed 2 bases and J shed 3 bases, with 19 bases lying between them. The CDR3 nucleotides read TGTGCCAGCTCACCAAGACGCGGAGGTGGGCGGGACACTGAAGCTTTCTTT. Translation gives CASSPRRGGGRDTEAFF.

This chain joins TRBV3-1 (or the pseudogene TRBV3-2) and TRBJ2-4; 7 bases map to TRBD1. J was trimmed by 1 base and V by 3 bases; bases with no gene match: 0. CDR3 size: 14 residues. CDR1 is LGHDT, CDR2 YNNKEL, per germline (reference sequence). The CDR3 loop reads CASSQDRAKNIQYF. CDR3 DNA sequence: TGTGCCAGCAGCCAGGACAGGGCCAAAAACATTCAGTACTTC.

V is TRBV6-5 and J is TRBJ1-4, with 7 bases identical to TRBD1. Germline CDR1 MNHEY, CDR2 SVGAGI. This CDR3 has 15 residues. Losses at the gene ends were 7 bases for V and 4 bases for J; bases not matched to a gene: 9. Written as DNA, the CDR3 is TGTGCCAGCACCGGGACAGTCGAGGGTAATGAAAAACTGTTTTTT. The encoded protein is CASTGTVEGNEKLFF.

With respect to this clone: This specimen includes other DNA sequences encoding the same CDR3. V gene TRBV20-1 combines with J gene TRBJ2-2, with D perhaps matching TRBD2 (5 bases). V was cut by 3 bases and J by 0 bases, with 11 bases left in between. Per the germline V gene, CDR1 is DFQATT and CDR2 is SNEGSKA (reference sequence). The CDR3 consists of 15 residues. CDR3 bases: TGCAGTGCTAGTCGGGGTGGGGCGAACACCGGGGAGCTGTTTTTT. Residues: CSASRGGANTGELFF.

This clone was picked up one time. The genes are TRBV5-1 and TRBJ2-3; TRBD2 aligns across 8 bases. The CDR3 runs 15 residues. The ends lost 3 bases at V and 4 bases at J; junction bases unmatched: 7. Germline CDR1 SGHRS, CDR2 YFSETQ. For the CDR3, the DNA is TGCGCCAGCAGCTCAGGACTAGCAGTCGCAGATACGCAGTATTTT. As protein: CASSSGLAVADTQYF.

This chain links TRBV25-1 with TRBJ2-7; 9 bases align to TRBD1. Per the germline V gene, CDR1 is MGHDK and CDR2 is SYGVNS. The CDR3 extends over 14 amino acids. Germline trimming cut 3 bases from V and 7 bases from J; bases unmatched to any gene: 7. The CDR3 is CASSDGTGYEEQYF. The CDR3, as DNA: TGTGCCAGCAGTGATGGGACAGGGTACGAGGAGCAGTACTTC.

The DNA of the CDR3 is TGTGCCAGCAGCAGGGACAGGCAAACTAATGAAAAACTGTTTTTT. It translates to CASSRDRQTNEKLFF. V usage is TRBV3-1 (or the pseudogene TRBV3-2) and J usage is TRBJ1-4; 8 bases line up with TRBD1. The CDR3 length is 15 residues. Losses at the gene ends were 5 bases for V and 1 base for J; bases not matched to a gene: 3. Germline V gene sequence: CDR1 LGHDT, CDR2 YNNKEL (reference sequence).

This sequence joins TRBV18 and TRBJ1-1; 8 nucleotides align to TRBD1. Germline-derived CDR1 and CDR2 are KGHSH and LQKENI. V lost 6 bases and J lost 3; bases outside the gene matches: 9. The CDR3 length is 15 residues. CDR3 amino acids: CASSPQQGEYTEAFF. DNA for the CDR3: TGTGCCAGCTCTCCTCAACAGGGGGAATACACTGAAGCTTTCTTT.

This clone appeared once. The chain has TRBV6-5 and TRBJ2-1; perhaps TRBD2 as D (6 bases). Germline V gene lookup returns CDR1 MNHEY and CDR2 SVGAGI. CDR3 size: 12 residues. V shed 9 bases and J shed 4 bases, with 10 bases lying between them. CDR3 amino acids: CASAGGYNEQFF. The CDR3 bases are TGTGCCAGTGCCGGGGGATACAATGAGCAGTTCTTC.

This clone occurred once. This chain's CDR3 is CASSATPGGETYNSPLHF. The CDR3 bases are TGTGCCAGCAGCGCCACCCCAGGGGGTGAAACCTATAATTCACCCCTCCACTTT. The chain carries TRBV9 and TRBJ1-6; 7 nucleotides align to TRBD1. V trimming: 3 bases; J trimming: 2 bases; junction bases outside the gene matches: 11. The germline V gene has CDR1 SGDLS and CDR2 YYNGEE. CDR3 length: 18 amino acids.

The rearrangement joins TRBV5-1 to TRBJ1-3; TRBD1 agrees at 8 bases. The V gene's germline CDR1 is SGHRS and CDR2 YFSETQ. Trimming cost V 5 bases and J 1 base; bases outside gene matches: 5. The CDR3 consists of 15 residues. The CDR3 protein is CASSGQGASGNTIYF. The CDR3 nucleotides read TGCGCCAGCAGTGGTCAGGGGGCATCTGGAAACACCATATATTTT.

This clone was recorded only once. The chain is built from TRBV6-5 and TRBJ1-2; D is perhaps TRBD1 (5 bases). CDR1 and CDR2 (germline): MNHEY, SVGAGI. The CDR3 covers 13 residues. The V gene lost 8 bases and the J gene lost 0 bases, with 10 bases spanning the gap. CDR3 DNA sequence: TGTGCCAGCCTGATACAGGCTAACTATGGCTACACCTTC. This sequence encodes CASLIQANYGYTF.

This chain joins TRBV5-5 and TRBJ1-2, with 7 bases fitting TRBD1. This CDR3 contains 15 residues. V was clipped by 4 bases and J by 2 bases; unmatched bases: 8. Germline values: CDR1 SGHKS, CDR2 YYEKEE (reference sequence). The CDR3, as DNA: TGTGCCAGCAGCGCCCTAGGGGGCTTGAACTATGGCTACACCTTC. Amino acid sequence: CASSALGGLNYGYTF.

The rearrangement uses TRBV27 and TRBJ1-1; 9 bases agree with TRBD1. V was clipped by 6 bases and J by 3 bases; unmatched bases: 5. The CDR3 length is 14 residues. Germline V gene sequence: CDR1 MNHEY, CDR2 SMNVEV (reference sequence). The CDR3, as DNA: TGTGCCAGCAGGGAAACAGGGGGCTACACTGAAGCTTTCTTT. Amino acid sequence: CASRETGGYTEAFF.

This sequence joins TRBV5-5 and TRBJ1-5; possible D gene TRBD1, 6 bases. This CDR3 comprises 15 residues. V was pared by 1 base and J by 3 bases, with 11 bases between. Looked up from germline, CDR1 is SGHKS and CDR2 is YYEKEE (reference sequence). CDR3 protein: CASSLRDTYNQPQHF. The CDR3 nucleotides read TGTGCCAGCAGCTTGAGGGACACCTACAATCAGCCCCAGCATTTT.

This clone was detected once. V and J are TRBV11-2 and TRBJ1-1; D uncertain. Germline CDR1 SGHAT, CDR2 FQNNGV. This CDR3 is built from 15 residues. V was clipped by 6 bases and J by 1 base, with 15 bases between them. The CDR3 DNA sequence: TGTGCCAGCAGGCCCCGAGGCGAGCGGAACACTGAAGCTTTCTTT. The encoded protein is CASRPRGERNTEAFF.

In this sample, this clone turned up a few times. In DNA form, the CDR3 reads TGTGCCAGCCAGACAGGGGGGACAGATACGCAGTATTTT. This encodes CASQTGGTDTQYF. The chain couples TRBV6-5 to TRBJ2-3; 9 bases line up with TRBD1. In germline, CDR1 is MNHEY, CDR2 SVGAGI. The J segment lost 3 bases and the V segment lost 8 bases, leaving 3 bases of the junction unmatched. This CDR3 has 13 residues.

The CDR3 reads CSVNRGGGYTF. The CDR3 bases are TGCAGCGTTAACCGGGGTGGTGGCTACACCTTC. The chain uses TRBV29-1 and TRBJ1-2; no reliable D call. CDR3 size: 11 residues. Between the trimmed V and J ends, which lost 5 bases and 7 bases, there was a span of 11 bases. CDR1 SQVTM and CDR2 ANQGSEA come from the germline V gene. Full variable domain (remainder filled in from reference TRBV29-1 and TRBJ1-2): SAVISQKPSRDICQRGTSLTIQCQVDSQVTMMFWYRQQPGQSLTLIATANQGSEATYESGFVIDKFPISRPNLTFSTLTVSNMSPEDSSIYLCSVNRGGGYTFGSGTRLTVV.

The V gene is TRBV2, the J gene TRBJ2-7, with D perhaps TRBD2 (5 bases). Germline loops: CDR1 SNHLY, CDR2 FYNNEI. The CDR3 length is 12 residues. Trimming took 2 bases from V and 5 from J, leaving 7 bases between them. The CDR3, as DNA: TGTGCCAGCAGTGAACGGGGTAACGAGCAGTACTTC. Translated: CASSERGNEQYF.

This chain links TRBV9 with TRBJ1-6; 7 bases map to TRBD1. Germline-derived CDR1 and CDR2 are SGDLS and YYNGEE. Germline trimming cut 4 bases from V and 5 bases from J; bases unmatched to any gene: 3. The length of the CDR3 is 14 residues. CDR3 DNA: TGTGCCAGCAGCTTACAGGGGAATAATTCACCCCTCCACTTT. Translation: CASSLQGNNSPLHF.

The chain links TRBV5-1 to TRBJ2-3; the match to TRBD2 covers 14 bases. This CDR3 has 16 residues. J was trimmed by 4 bases and V by 4 bases; bases with no gene match: 5. The germline CDR1 and CDR2 sequences are SGHRS and YFSETQ. CDR3 nucleotide sequence: TGCGCCAGCAGCCATGGGACTAGCGGGGGCTCAGATACGCAGTATTTT. Translation: CASSHGTSGGSDTQYF. Combining the CDR3 with reference TRBV5-1 and TRBJ2-3 gives the whole variable domain KAGVTQTPRYLIKTRGQQVTLSCSPISGHRSVSWYQQTPGQGLQFLFEYFSETQRNKGNFPGRFSGRQFSNSRSEMNVSTLELGDSALYLCASSHGTSGGSDTQYFGPGTRLTVL.

The genes are TRBV4-1 and TRBJ2-7; D is perhaps TRBD2 (5 bases). This CDR3 region has 16 residues. Trimming removed 1 base from V and 3 bases from J, with 16 bases in between. Germline V gene data show CDR1 as MGHRA and CDR2 as YSYEKL. As DNA, the CDR3 is TGCGCCAGCAGCCAAGGCGGCCGGGGAGCTCACTACGAGCAGTACTTC. This gives the protein CASSQGGRGAHYEQYF.

This chain connects TRBV19 to TRBJ2-2; TRBD1 is a possible D gene (7 bases). This CDR3 contains 12 residues. Per the germline V gene, CDR1 is LNHDA and CDR2 is SQIVND (reference sequence). CDR3 coding DNA: TGTGCATCCAGCAGGGGGGTCGGGGAGCTGTTTTTT. This sequence encodes CASSRGVGELFF. Full variable domain (missing parts from reference TRBV19 and TRBJ2-2): DGGITQSPKYLFRKEGQNVTLSCEQNLNHDAMYWYRQDPGQGLRLIYYSQIVNDFQKGDIAEGYSVSREKKESFPLTVTSAQKNPTAFYLCASSRGVGELFFGEGSRLTVL.